The source of this TCR beta chain is a study of cytomegalovirus exposure and HLA in healthy donors. Study-wide background: Among 150 million to 200 million T cells, an earlier analysis found roughly 100 million unique TCR beta sequences.

Turning to this clone: Its cognate antigen is unknown.

Study observations and caveats: Later, an analysis found that common viral pathogens appeared to be linked with several of the most significant clusters. Reportedly, TCR beta sequences accurately predicted HLA-A and HLA-B alleles in most subjects. A later analysis linked a missense variant in DCLRE1C to the trimming of TCR beta V and J genes.

V was pared by 7 bases and J by 9 bases, with 13 bases of the junction left unmatched. This CDR3 comprises 15 residues. Germline CDR1 is MNHNS and CDR2 is SASEGT. With 60 Vbeta and 13 Jbeta primers, the PCR was carried out. Only in-frame clones appear in the TCRdb table, and some are missing; sequencing was by immunoSEQ multiplex PCR. The sample has 110,000 to 150,000 clones, 75% seen once. The chain has TRBV6-1 and TRBJ1-5; 9 bases are a match to TRBD1. This sequence originates from a man in his forties in good health and CMV-seronegative. The sequenced material came from PBMCs. The CDR3 loop is CASKGQQGAQGPQHF. The CDR3 DNA reads TGTGCCAGCAAGGGACAACAGGGGGCACAGGGGCCCCAGCATTTT.